This T cell receptor (beta chain) was found in a study of cytomegalovirus exposure and HLA in healthy donors. With 8 bases clipped from V and 2 bases from J, the junction kept 5 bases outside the gene matches. This CDR3 is built from 14 residues. Germline-derived CDR1 and CDR2 are SNHLY and FYNNEI. Regarding this clone: Its antigen is undetermined.

The PCR employed 60 Vbeta primers together with 13 Jbeta primers. TCRdb's table, derived via immunoSEQ multiplex PCR, lists solely in-frame clones and lacks some. The table lists fewer than 90,000 clones, around 70% of them singletons. The study's findings and limits: A later analysis linked around 15,000 TCR beta sequences to HLA alleles at 0.05 false discovery rate. There were some public TCRs occurring in many donors, but most TCR sequences were rare. Some V segments, including TRBV6-2 and TRBV6-3, were excluded as indistinguishable.

This TCR was sampled from a woman between 45 and 60 years old in good health and CMV-seropositive. The sample was PBMCs. The chain carries TRBV2 and TRBJ1-4; 7 positions match TRBD1. In nucleotides, the CDR3 is TGTGCCAGCCAGAGGGGGCTTACTAATGAAAAACTGTTTTTT. Translated: CASQRGLTNEKLFF.